These 22 T cell receptor beta chains were sequenced from one sample in a study of blood T cell repertoires in COVID-19. The table came from immunoSEQ multiplex PCR; TCRdb's copy has only in-frame clones and leaves some out. Here the sample spans about 47,000 clones, roughly 82% being singletons. The material sequenced was peripheral blood. These receptors originate from a woman between 55 and 75 years old with acute or convalescent COVID-19.

This clone showed up just a few times. The CDR3 spells CSVELQNYEQYF. DNA of the CDR3: TGCAGCGTTGAACTACAGAACTACGAGCAGTACTTC. V is TRBV29-1 and J is TRBJ2-7, with no clear D. Germline CDR1 is SQVTM and CDR2 is ANQGSEA. The CDR3 totals 12 residues. The germline V and J ends were trimmed by 2 bases and 3 bases, with 8 bases remaining between them.

The gene calls are TRBV29-1 and TRBJ2-3, with 9 nucleotides matching TRBD2. V dropped 7 bases and J dropped 4; count of bases not matched to a gene: 9. Per germline, CDR1 SQVTM and CDR2 ANQGSEA. CDR3 length: 14 amino acids. In DNA, the CDR3 is TGCAGCGCCCATAGCGGGGGCGGGGCAGATACGCAGTATTTT. This encodes CSAHSGGGADTQYF.

The chain uses TRBV5-1 and TRBJ2-6; unclear D gene. The ends were cut back, 0 bases at V and 2 bases at J, with 6 bases in the middle. CDR1 is SGHRS, CDR2 YFSETQ, per germline. The CDR3 contains 15 residues. The CDR3 DNA reads TGCGCCAGCAGCTTGGGTGGAGCTGGGGCCAACGTCCTGACTTTC. Its protein product is CASSLGGAGANVLTF.

This clone was counted a few times. The CDR3 spells CASSQVGTSGGPTQYF. DNA for the CDR3: TGTGCCAGCAGCCAAGTAGGGACTAGCGGGGGGCCGACCCAGTACTTC. V usage is TRBV4-2 and J usage is TRBJ2-5, with 15 bases aligning to TRBD2. In germline, CDR1 is LGHNA, CDR2 YNFKEQ. The trim removed 1 base at V and 7 bases at J, leaving 4 bases unmatched. This CDR3 has 16 amino acids.

CDR3 nucleotides: TGTGCCAGCAGCTTAGGGGGACAGGCGGTTGGCTACACCTTC. Encoded protein: CASSLGGQAVGYTF. This chain connects TRBV7-2 to TRBJ1-2; 8 nucleotides match TRBD1. Trimming cost V 1 base and J 7 bases; bases outside gene matches: 5. The CDR3 is made up of 14 amino acids. In germline, CDR1 is SGHTA, CDR2 FQGNSA.

This chain joins TRBV6-2 or TRBV6-3 and TRBJ1-4; D might be TRBD1 (5 bases). The CDR3 is 14 amino acids. The germline CDR1 and CDR2 sequences are MNHEY and SVGEGT. V dropped 2 bases and J dropped 5 bases, with 9 bases sitting between them. This chain's CDR3 is CASSYGAPNEKLFF. The CDR3 DNA sequence: TGTGCCAGCAGTTACGGGGCGCCGAATGAAAAACTGTTTTTT.

The chain recombines TRBV29-1 with TRBJ2-3, with 9 positions matching TRBD2. This CDR3 spans 14 amino acids. Germline CDR1 reads SQVTM; CDR2 reads ANQGSEA. The trim removed 1 base at V and 6 bases at J, leaving 5 bases unmatched. The CDR3 reads CSVEAAGGWDTQYF. DNA for the CDR3: TGCAGCGTTGAAGCAGCGGGGGGTTGGGATACGCAGTATTTT.

This chain links TRBV10-3 with TRBJ2-7; tentative D call: TRBD1 (5 bases). CDR1 ENHRY and CDR2 SYGVKD come from the germline V gene. Trimming removed 4 bases at V and 0 bases at J, with 10 bases between. This CDR3 has 14 amino acids. The CDR3 spells CAISGQGSSYEQYF. The CDR3 coding sequence is TGTGCCATCAGTGGTCAGGGCAGCTCCTACGAGCAGTACTTC.

The chain links TRBV4-3 to TRBJ2-1, with 8 bases aligning to TRBD2. In germline, CDR1 is LGHNA, CDR2 YSLEER. V shed 3 bases and J 8 bases; nucleotides not matched to a gene: 3. This CDR3 is built from 13 residues. CDR3 nucleotides: TGCGCCAGCAGCCACCGTAGCGGGGATGAGCAGTTCTTC. This translates into CASSHRSGDEQFF.

Only a few counts were recorded for this clone. The V and J genes are TRBV6-1 and TRBJ1-5; no definite D call. The germline CDR1 and CDR2 sequences are MNHNS and SASEGT. Trimming left V 2 bases short and J 2 bases short, with 10 bases between. This CDR3 comprises 15 residues. The CDR3 DNA follows: TGTGCCAGCAGTGAATCGGGTATGGGCAATCAGCCCCAGCATTTT. Its protein is CASSESGMGNQPQHF.

The V call is TRBV6-1, the J call TRBJ2-7; D is unclear. CDR1 is MNHNS, CDR2 SASEGT, per germline. The CDR3 is made up of 13 amino acids. With 3 bases removed from V and 3 bases from J, the gap between germline ends came to 9 bases. CDR3 sequence: CASSESNGYEQYF. The DNA of the CDR3 is TGTGCCAGCAGTGAGTCGAACGGCTACGAGCAGTACTTC.

This sequence joins TRBV14 and TRBJ1-6; 9 bases fit TRBD1. The V segment lost 2 bases and the J segment 8 bases; nucleotides outside the gene matches: 4. CDR3 length: 15 amino acids. CDR1 and CDR2 from the germline V gene are SGHDN and FVKESK. In nucleotides, the CDR3 is TGTGCCAGCAGCCAAATACAGGGGGCCGATTCACCCCTCCACTTT. This sequence encodes CASSQIQGADSPLHF.

This sequence joins TRBV5-5 and TRBJ1-1, with TRBD1 matching 7 bases. The CDR3 covers 13 residues. V was pared by 3 bases and J by 11 bases, with 10 bases of the junction left unmatched. Germline CDR1 is SGHKS and CDR2 is YYEKEE (reference sequence). The chain's CDR3 is CASSWGTGVGAFF. CDR3 DNA: TGTGCCAGCAGCTGGGGAACAGGGGTGGGGGCTTTCTTT.

The chain employs TRBV6-5 and TRBJ2-7, with D possibly matching TRBD1 (6 bases). Trimming pared 6 bases from V and 6 bases from J, leaving 9 bases between. Germline V CDR1 and CDR2: MNHEY, SVGAGI. This CDR3 region has 11 residues. CDR3 loop: CASRGAGEQYF. CDR3 in DNA: TGTGCCAGCAGGGGGGCGGGCGAGCAGTACTTC.

V usage is TRBV12-5 and J usage is TRBJ2-7, with TRBD1 identical over 7 bases. CDR1 is LGHNT and CDR2 is FRNRAP in the germline V gene. There are 13 residues in the CDR3. Germline trimming cut 7 bases from V and 5 bases from J; bases unmatched to any gene: 8. CDR3 amino acids: CASARQGRNEQYF. For the CDR3, the DNA is TGTGCTAGTGCCAGACAGGGACGGAACGAGCAGTACTTC.

This clone was seen a few times. The V gene is TRBV7-3, the J gene TRBJ1-1; tentatively, D is TRBD1 (5 bases). V lost 5 bases, J lost 2 bases, and 15 bases lay in between. From germline, CDR1 is SGHTA and CDR2 FQGTGA. This CDR3 spans 15 amino acids. The CDR3 here is CASSRGDGGNTEAFF. For the CDR3, the DNA is TGTGCCAGCAGCCGGGGCGACGGGGGAAACACTGAAGCTTTCTTT.

The V gene is TRBV18, the J gene TRBJ2-7; D is perhaps TRBD2 (7 bases). The germline V and J ends were trimmed by 2 bases and 1 base, with 15 bases remaining between them. Germline CDR1 and CDR2: KGHSH and LQKENI. This CDR3 region has 16 residues. CDR3 in DNA: TGTGCCAGCTCACCAGGTGACGGGGGGCCATCCTACGAGCAGTACTTC. This codes for CASSPGDGGPSYEQYF.

The chain recombines TRBV6-5 with TRBJ1-1; the D gene is possibly TRBD1 (6 bases). CDR3 length: 14 residues. Trimming shortened V by 2 bases and J by 5 bases, and 12 bases separated the two germline ends. Germline V gene data show CDR1 as MNHEY and CDR2 as SVGAGI. For the CDR3, the DNA is TGTGCCAGCAGTTACAATGGACAGCAAACTGAAGCTTTCTTT. It codes for CASSYNGQQTEAFF.

The J gene is TRBJ1-1, the V gene TRBV6-2 or TRBV6-3, with D uncertain. Germline loops: CDR1 MNHEY, CDR2 SVGEGT. Trimming stripped 0 bases from V and 5 bases from J, with 13 bases between. The CDR3 is 15 residues long. CDR3 DNA sequence: TGTGCCAGCAGTTACTCGAATGGACCGGGGACTGAAGCTTTCTTT. It is translated as CASSYSNGPGTEAFF.

The chain couples TRBV3-1 (or the pseudogene TRBV3-2) to TRBJ2-6, with TRBD1 as a possible D gene (6 bases). The CDR3 length is 17 residues. The V and J ends lost 0 bases and 1 base respectively, with 10 bases between them. Per the germline V gene, CDR1 is LGHDT and CDR2 is YNNKEL (reference sequence). For the CDR3, the DNA is TGTGCCAGCAGCCAAGAAGGCAGGGGTTCTGGGGCCAACGTCCTGACTTTC. Translated: CASSQEGRGSGANVLTF.

Only a few counts were recorded for this clone. The chain uses TRBV25-1 and TRBJ2-3; 7 bases are shared with TRBD1. The CDR3 length is 16 residues. The V gene end was trimmed by 5 bases and the J gene end by 0 bases; junction bases not matched to a gene: 8. Germline-derived CDR1 and CDR2 are MGHDK and SYGVNS. The DNA for the CDR3 is TGTGCCAGCAGTAGATCCAGGGGGACCAGCACAGATACGCAGTATTTT. Translating it yields CASSRSRGTSTDTQYF.

The chain links TRBV5-1 to TRBJ2-1; possibly TRBD1 for D (6 bases). The germline V gene encodes CDR1 SGHRS and CDR2 YFSETQ. The CDR3 is 16 amino acids. The V and J ends lost 2 bases and 9 bases respectively, with 21 bases between them. In nucleotides, the CDR3 is TGCGCCAGCAGCTTCCCCCCGGGACAAGGGGGTGGTGAGCAGTTCTTC. Its protein is CASSFPPGQGGGEQFF.